The 25 T cell receptor beta chains reported below all come from one sample, sequenced in a study of OX40 agonist ivuxolimab in advanced cancers. Assay: immunoSEQ multiplex PCR; the TCRdb copy retains only in-frame clones and omits some. The table lists about 73,000 clones, about 81% of them singletons. The sample was CD4+ or CD8+ T cells sorted from blood, taken in a trial of the OX40 agonist ivuxolimab. The source of these receptors is an adult with an advanced solid tumor such as melanoma, head and neck, liver or kidney cancer.

This clone was seen a handful of times. The J gene is TRBJ2-1, the V gene TRBV14; 14 bases are a match to TRBD2. Trimming cost V 4 bases and J 5 bases; bases outside gene matches: 10. The germline V gene has CDR1 SGHDN and CDR2 FVKESK. CDR3 length equals 18 residues. CDR3 sequence (DNA): TGTGCCAGCAGCCTCAAGATTGGGACTAGCGGGAGCAACAATGAGCAGTTCTTC. As protein: CASSLKIGTSGSNNEQFF.

The J gene is TRBJ2-6, the V gene TRBV21-1. TRBV21-1 is marked as a pseudogene. This CDR3 has 14 amino acids. CDR3 region: CASSFGGPSDVLTF. CDR3 bases: TGTGCCAGCAGCTTTGGGGGACCGTCCGACGTCCTGACTTTC.

Only one count was recorded for this clone. This rearrangement joins TRBV5-1 to TRBJ1-4; perhaps TRBD1 as D (5 bases). Trimming cost V 0 bases and J 1 base, with 10 bases left between them. The germline CDR1 and CDR2 sequences are SGHRS and YFSETQ. This CDR3 contains 16 residues. The CDR3 DNA reads TGCGCCAGCAGCTTGGGACAGCTAAAAACTAATGAAAAACTGTTTTTT. It encodes CASSLGQLKTNEKLFF.

CDR3 coding DNA: TGTGCCAGCAGCTTAGTAGCCGAGACCCAGTACTTC. Its translation is CASSLVAETQYF. This chain connects TRBV11-2 to TRBJ2-5; the D is unclear. The V end was cut by 1 base, the J end by 5 bases, with 5 bases between. Germline-derived CDR1 and CDR2 are SGHAT and FQNNGV. This CDR3 region has 12 residues.

This clone occurred once. The chain has TRBV2 and TRBJ2-1, with 7 bases that match TRBD2. The V and J ends lost 8 bases and 6 bases, in that order; junction bases with no gene match: 10. The CDR3 sequence is 14 residues long. Germline CDR1 and CDR2: SNHLY and FYNNEI. The DNA for the CDR3 is TGTGCCAGCCCCGGACTAGTTGAGGTCAATGAGCAGTTCTTC. Amino acid sequence: CASPGLVEVNEQFF.

In its sample, this clone was seen a few times. The rearrangement uses TRBV4-2 and TRBJ2-1, with D perhaps TRBD1 (5 bases). V lost 1 base and J 0 bases, leaving 16 bases between the germline ends. The CDR3 covers 18 residues. The germline gives CDR1 LGHNA, CDR2 YNFKEQ. The chain's CDR3 is CASSQVSKGKSSYNEQFF. The CDR3 nucleotides are TGTGCCAGCAGCCAAGTTTCGAAGGGGAAAAGCTCCTACAATGAGCAGTTCTTC.

This chain links TRBV7-3 with TRBJ2-2; D unclear. This CDR3 contains 13 residues. Trimming cost V 5 bases and J 6 bases, with 10 bases left between them. The germline V gene has CDR1 SGHTA and CDR2 FQGTGA. CDR3 coding DNA: TGTGCCAGCAGCCCCCTCCCGTCCGGGGAGCTGTTTTTT. Protein: CASSPLPSGELFF. Complete variable domain (other parts from reference TRBV7-3 and TRBJ2-2): GAGVSQTPSNKVTEKGKYVELRCDPISGHTALYWYRQSLGQGPEFLIYFQGTGAADDSGLPNDRFFAVRPEGSVSTLKIQRTERGDSAVYLCASSPLPSGELFFGEGSRLTVL.

V and J are TRBV10-3 and TRBJ2-4; TRBD2 matches 12 bases. CDR1 ENHRY and CDR2 SYGVKD come from the germline V gene. V lost 3 bases and J lost 7; bases outside the gene matches: 4. The CDR3 is 15 amino acids. CDR3 loop: CAISDASGRGNIQYF. DNA for the CDR3: TGTGCCATCAGTGATGCTAGCGGGAGGGGGAACATTCAGTACTTC.

Ten or more counts support this clone. The rearrangement uses TRBV6-1 and TRBJ1-1, with D tentatively TRBD1 (6 bases). Trimming removed 6 bases at V and 1 base at J, with 9 bases between. This CDR3 has 13 amino acids. The germline CDR1 and CDR2 sequences are MNHNS and SASEGT. For the CDR3, the DNA is TGTGCCAGCAGATACAGGGAGAACACTGAAGCTTTCTTT. This codes for CASRYRENTEAFF.

V gene TRBV2 combines with J gene TRBJ1-4, with D perhaps matching TRBD1 (5 bases). V was cut by 4 bases and J by 8 bases, with 14 bases left in between. This CDR3 is built from 14 residues. Germline values: CDR1 SNHLY, CDR2 FYNNEI. In DNA form, the CDR3 reads TGTGCCAGCAGTGCCGGGACCCGGGGCGAAAAACTGTTTTTT. This sequence encodes CASSAGTRGEKLFF. Drawing the rest from reference TRBV2 and TRBJ1-4, the complete variable domain is EPEVTQTPSHQVTQMGQEVILRCVPISNHLYFYWYRQILGQKVEFLVSFYNNEISEKSEIFDDQFSVERPDGSNFTLKIRSTKLEDSAMYFCASSAGTRGEKLFFGSGTQLSVL.

Notes on this clone: Because the CDR3's place on the DNA is in doubt, the DNA is left out and the CDR3 is given as listed by TCRdb. The chain carries TRBV7-2 and TRBJ2-1; the DNA was not compared with TRBD2, the D call given in the table. The CDR3 contains 16 residues when both ends are counted. Germline V gene sequence: CDR1 SGHTA, CDR2 FQGNSA. CDR3 loop: CASSLEVAGGAIGEFF.

This clone was counted once. V usage is TRBV9 and J usage is TRBJ2-1; 8 bases align to TRBD1. The germline gives CDR1 SGDLS, CDR2 YYNGEE. The CDR3 is 14 amino acids. V gave up 4 bases and J gave up 6 bases; unmatched junction bases: 6. DNA of the CDR3: TGTGCCAGCAGCCCCTCGACAGGGGTCAATGAGCAGTTCTTC. Its translation is CASSPSTGVNEQFF.

J is TRBJ2-2 and V is TRBV7-3; D remains unclear. The V end lost 1 base, the J end lost 3 bases, and 12 bases lay between the germline ends. Germline CDR1 reads SGHTA; CDR2 reads FQGTGA. The CDR3 consists of 16 residues. The CDR3 region has the DNA TGTGCCAGCAGCTTAAATCCCGGGTCTTACACCGGGGAGCTGTTTTTT. Translated, it gives CASSLNPGSYTGELFF.

The chain links TRBV19 to TRBJ1-2; tentatively, D is TRBD1 (5 bases). Germline V CDR1 and CDR2: LNHDA, SQIVND (reference sequence). The CDR3 loop spans 15 amino acids. The V end was cut by 5 bases, the J end by 8 bases, with 21 bases between. The CDR3 region has the DNA TGTGCCAGTAGTCGGATTTGGGACCTGGGGTGGGGCTACACCTTC. Its protein is CASSRIWDLGWGYTF. The full variable domain, rest sourced from reference TRBV19 and TRBJ1-2, is DGGITQSPKYLFRKEGQNVTLSCEQNLNHDAMYWYRQDPGQGLRLIYYSQIVNDFQKGDIAEGYSVSREKKESFPLTVTSAQKNPTAFYLCASSRIWDLGWGYTFGSGTRLTVV.

The chain has TRBV7-2 and TRBJ1-3; D possibly corresponds to TRBD1 (5 bases). Looked up from germline, CDR1 is SGHTA and CDR2 is FQGNSA. V was clipped by 5 bases and J by 0 bases, with 14 bases between them. The CDR3 is 16 amino acids. As DNA, the CDR3 is TGTGCCAGCAGCCCGAGGGACGGGCGCTCTGGAAACACCATATATTTT. It yields the protein CASSPRDGRSGNTIYF. Full variable domain (missing parts from reference TRBV7-2 and TRBJ1-3): GAGVSQSPSNKVTEKGKDVELRCDPISGHTALYWYRQSLGQGLEFLIYFQGNSAPDKSGLPSDRFSAERTGGSVSTLTIQRTQQEDSAVYLCASSPRDGRSGNTIYFGEGSWLTVV.

This clone came up a few times. The chain has TRBV10-3 and TRBJ1-5; 7 bases are shared with TRBD1. This CDR3 has 17 amino acids. J lost 2 bases, V lost 0 bases, and 7 bases had no gene match. Germline assignment: CDR1 ENHRY and CDR2 SYGVKD. The CDR3: CAISESGTAKGNQPQHF. The DNA of the CDR3 is TGTGCCATCAGTGAGTCAGGGACAGCTAAGGGCAATCAGCCCCAGCATTTT.

This clone was counted once. The rearrangement uses TRBV6-5 and TRBJ1-5; D unclear. The V and J ends lost 0 bases and 1 base respectively, with 7 bases between them. The CDR3 extends over 15 amino acids. Germline V gene lookup returns CDR1 MNHEY and CDR2 SVGAGI. CDR3 in DNA: TGTGCCAGCAGTTACTCATCCGGGAGCAATCAGCCCCAGCATTTT. It yields the protein CASSYSSGSNQPQHF.

V and J are TRBV6-6 and TRBJ2-7; maybe TRBD1 (6 bases). V lost 4 bases and J lost 0, with 13 bases in between. Germline V gene lookup returns CDR1 MNHNY and CDR2 SVGAGI (reference sequence). CDR3 length: 15 amino acids. Here the CDR3 DNA reads TGTGCCAGCAGTTTTCGGGCGGACAGCTCCTACGAGCAGTACTTC. Its protein is CASSFRADSSYEQYF.

J is TRBJ1-1 and V is TRBV5-4, with D hard to call. V was clipped by 0 bases and J by 0 bases, with 15 bases between them. Germline CDR1 and CDR2: SGHNT and YYREEE (reference sequence). The CDR3 has 17 amino acids. CDR3 sequence reads: CASSLEIMSGMNTEAFF. The CDR3 nucleotides read TGTGCCAGCAGCTTGGAGATAATGTCGGGAATGAACACTGAAGCTTTCTTT. Full variable domain (missing parts from reference TRBV5-4 and TRBJ1-1): ETGVTQSPTHLIKTRGQQVTLRCSSQSGHNTVSWYQQALGQGPQFIFQYYREEENGRGNFPPRFSGLQFPNYSSELNVNALELDDSALYLCASSLEIMSGMNTEAFFGQGTRLTVV.

The chain recombines TRBV9 with TRBJ2-3; D remains ambiguous. CDR1 is SGDLS and CDR2 is YYNGEE in the germline V gene. V was cut by 4 bases and J by 3 bases, with 12 bases left in between. There are 14 residues in the CDR3. The CDR3, as DNA: TGTGCCAGCAGCCGTGGTGGGGTAACAGATACGCAGTATTTT. This sequence encodes CASSRGGVTDTQYF.

The chain joins TRBV14 to TRBJ2-3; 9 bases match TRBD2. The CDR3 loop spans 14 amino acids. CDR1 is SGHDN and CDR2 is FVKESK in the germline V gene. Trimming took 3 bases from V and 4 from J; bases not matched to a gene: 2. The CDR3 coding sequence is TGTGCCAGCAGCCAGGGACTAGCTCCAGATACGCAGTATTTT. It yields the protein CASSQGLAPDTQYF.

The rearrangement links TRBV30 to TRBJ1-5, with D tentatively TRBD1 (5 bases). The V end was cut by 2 bases, the J end by 2 bases, with 7 bases between. This CDR3 spans 13 amino acids. Germline values: CDR1 GTSNPN, CDR2 SVGIG (reference sequence). This CDR3 reads CAWSLQGNQPQHF. The CDR3 DNA sequence: TGTGCCTGGAGTTTACAGGGCAATCAGCCCCAGCATTTT.

In its sample, this clone was seen a few times. The V gene is TRBV30, the J gene TRBJ1-5; D gene ambiguous. Germline CDR1 and CDR2: GTSNPN and SVGIG (reference sequence). The CDR3 contains 13 residues. The V end lost 5 bases, the J end lost 8 bases, and 16 bases lay between the germline ends. CDR3 nucleotides: TGTGCCTGGGATCTGGGGTCATCTGAGCCCCAGCATTTT. Protein: CAWDLGSSEPQHF. Looking up the rest from reference TRBV30 and TRBJ1-5 gives the full variable domain: SQTIHQWPATLVQPVGSPLSLECTVEGTSNPNLYWYRQAAGRGLQLLFYSVGIGQISSEVPQNLSASRPQDRQFILSSKKLLLSDSGFYLCAWDLGSSEPQHFGDGTRLSIL.

The V gene is TRBV5-1, the J gene TRBJ1-1, with D possibly being TRBD1 (6 bases). From germline, CDR1 is SGHRS and CDR2 YFSETQ. This CDR3 has 15 residues. V dropped 3 bases and J dropped 4 bases, with 16 bases sitting between them. The DNA for the CDR3 is TGCGCCAGCAGCTCGGTTGCAGGGGTAGCCACTGAAGCTTTCTTT. This sequence encodes CASSSVAGVATEAFF.

The V gene is TRBV7-8, the J gene TRBJ2-7; D is unresolved. Looked up from germline, CDR1 is SGHVS and CDR2 is FQNEAQ. The CDR3 consists of 15 residues. V lost 0 bases, J lost 3 bases, and 12 bases lay in between. Written as DNA, the CDR3 is TGTGCCAGCAGCTTAGCTAGTAACCGAAACTACGAGCAGTACTTC. It translates to CASSLASNRNYEQYF.